The text below deals with one TCR beta chain. Its antigen is as yet unknown. Template material for amplifying TCR beta CDR3 regions consisted of RNA transcripts. Initially, a first-round RT-PCR of the TCR CDR3 employed the HTBI primer set. TCRdb recomputed calls from the multiplex PCR reads with MiXCR, one row per CDR3 protein. The repertoire includes approximately 560,000 distinct CDR3 sequences, around 16% of them detected once, and around 6.6% sits in the top ten. After removal of 5 bases from V and 0 bases from J, the junction contained 9 bases not matched to a gene. CDR1 is LNHDA and CDR2 is SQIVND in the germline V gene (reference sequence). CDR3 length: 16 amino acids. The sample comes from a study of T cells in Graves' hyperthyroidism and ophthalmopathy. The overall study: Peripheral blood was collected at initial diagnosis, before any treatment.

Regarding the study as a whole: Also found in blood were most expanded thyroid clonotypes above 0.001. Before onset, by a median of about seven months, the model predicted ophthalmopathy.

The sample comprised blood. This clonotype was sampled from a woman aged 25 to 39 with Graves' hyperthyroidism. The chain is built from TRBV19 and TRBJ2-7; 8 bases are a match to TRBD2. The CDR3 nucleotides read TGTGCCAGTAGTGTCGCTAGCGGGCGAAGCTCCTACGAGCAGTACTTC. Its protein product is CASSVASGRSSYEQYF. Full variable domain (rest looked up from reference TRBV19 and TRBJ2-7): DGGITQSPKYLFRKEGQNVTLSCEQNLNHDAMYWYRQDPGQGLRLIYYSQIVNDFQKGDIAEGYSVSREKKESFPLTVTSAQKNPTAFYLCASSVASGRSSYEQYFGPGTRLTVT.